These 5 T cell receptor beta chains share one sample of origin, sequenced in a study of T-cell reconstitution after alpha-beta-depleted transplantation in children. Library preparation (for TCRbeta) was performed with unique molecular identifiers. From the PCR reads, TCRdb called clonotypes with MiXCR, one entry per CDR3 protein. The table lists about 600,000 distinct CDR3 sequences, about 10% of them singletons, with about 4.2% in the top ten. The source material was PBMCs from the stem cell graft donor, sampled from the stem cell graft. The receptors originated from a human donor who donated a stem cell graft to a child with acute myeloid leukemia.

V is TRBV7-9 and J is TRBJ2-7; tentative D call: TRBD2 (6 bases). Germline V gene data show CDR1 as SEHNR and CDR2 as FQNEAQ (reference sequence). The CDR3 is made up of 15 amino acids. The V and J ends lost 5 bases and 11 bases respectively, with 25 bases between them. The CDR3 region has the DNA TGTGCCAGCAGCCCCTCGGGGGACCTCGGGGCGAAGAAGTACTTC. Amino acid sequence: CASSPSGDLGAKKYF.

This clonotype came up many times. V gene TRBV9 combines with J gene TRBJ2-1; TRBD2 matches 11 bases. Germline V CDR1 and CDR2: SGDLS, YYNGEE. The V segment lost 2 bases and the J segment 3 bases; nucleotides outside the gene matches: 1. The CDR3 has 15 amino acids. CDR3 region: CASSVGLAGYNEQFF. CDR3 in DNA: TGTGCCAGCAGCGTTGGACTAGCGGGCTACAATGAGCAGTTCTTC. Full variable domain (rest looked up from reference TRBV9 and TRBJ2-1): DSGVTQTPKHLITATGQRVTLRCSPRSGDLSVYWYQQSLDQGLQFLIQYYNGEERAKGNILERFSAQQFPDLHSELNLSSLELGDSALYFCASSVGLAGYNEQFFGPGTRLTVL.

This chain uses TRBV10-3 with TRBJ2-1; D possibly corresponds to TRBD2 (6 bases). CDR3 length equals 16 residues. Trimming removed 3 bases from V and 8 bases from J, with 20 bases in between. Germline-derived CDR1 and CDR2 are ENHRY and SYGVKD. The CDR3 DNA reads as TGTGCCATCAGTGACCCGGGGGAGAAGCATTATGATGAGCAGTTCTTC. It encodes CAISDPGEKHYDEQFF.

This clonotype was seen a handful of times. CDR3 in DNA: TGTGCCAGCAGTCTCCCCGGCGGGTACTCCTACGAGCAGTACTTC. Translated, it gives CASSLPGGYSYEQYF. This rearrangement joins TRBV28 to TRBJ2-7; possible D gene TRBD2, 5 bases. Trimming cost V 5 bases and J 0 bases, with 14 bases left between them. Germline V CDR1 and CDR2: MDHEN, SYDVKM. The CDR3 contains 15 residues.

This clonotype occurred many times. The chain employs TRBV20-1 and TRBJ2-7; a possible D gene is TRBD2 (5 bases). V was pared by 0 bases and J by 2 bases, with 11 bases between. The CDR3 runs 14 residues. CDR1 and CDR2 (germline): DFQATT, SNEGSKA (reference sequence). CDR3 nucleotide sequence: TGCAGTGCTAGAGATCTTACGGGAACCTACGAGCAGTACTTC. This gives the protein CSARDLTGTYEQYF.